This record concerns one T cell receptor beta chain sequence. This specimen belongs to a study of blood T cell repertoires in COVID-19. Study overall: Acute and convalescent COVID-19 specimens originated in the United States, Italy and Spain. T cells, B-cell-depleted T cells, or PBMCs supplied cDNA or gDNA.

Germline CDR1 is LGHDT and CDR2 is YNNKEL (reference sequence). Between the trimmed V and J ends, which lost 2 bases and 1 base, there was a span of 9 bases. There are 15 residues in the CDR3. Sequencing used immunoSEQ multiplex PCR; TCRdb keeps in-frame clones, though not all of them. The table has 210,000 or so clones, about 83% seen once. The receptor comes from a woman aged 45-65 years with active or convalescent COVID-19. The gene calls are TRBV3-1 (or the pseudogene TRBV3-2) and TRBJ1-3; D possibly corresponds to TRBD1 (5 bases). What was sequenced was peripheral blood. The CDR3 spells CASSQQPGSGNTIYF. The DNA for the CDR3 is TGTGCCAGCAGCCAACAACCAGGGTCTGGAAACACCATATATTTT.